This is a list of T cell receptor beta chains from one sample in a study of cytomegalovirus exposure and HLA in healthy donors. Method: immunoSEQ multiplex PCR; TCRdb's copy keeps in-frame clones and lacks some. The table lists around 140,000 clones, roughly 74% of them singletons. The sample consisted of PBMCs. These TCRs come from a woman aged 18-35 years in good health and CMV-seropositive. CDR3s include the opening cysteine and the closing phenylalanine or tryptophan. The order of the fields is J gene, V gene, CDR3 protein.

J gene: TRBJ2-1
V gene: TRBV5-1
CDR3 protein: CASSAVQGKTNEQFF

J gene: TRBJ2-1
V gene: TRBV19
CDR3 protein: CASSGGAFYNEQFF

J gene: TRBJ2-6
V gene: TRBV5-1
CDR3 protein: CASSLEFGIGANVLTF

J gene: TRBJ2-3
V gene: TRBV11-2
CDR3 protein: CASSLDRGTRDTQYF

J gene: TRBJ1-5
V gene: TRBV15
CDR3 protein: CATSSQGDNQPQHF

J gene: TRBJ1-5
V gene: TRBV4-1
CDR3 protein: CASSQDGQGALWSQHF

J gene: TRBJ2-5
V gene: TRBV28
CDR3 protein: CASSPGLAGQETQYF

J gene: TRBJ1-5
V gene: TRBV25-1
CDR3 protein: CASNGEGQGDQPQHF

J gene: TRBJ1-6
V gene: TRBV28
CDR3 protein: CASSRDSGSYNSPLHF

J gene: TRBJ2-3
V gene: TRBV9
CDR3 protein: CASSGLAGVDTQYF

J gene: TRBJ1-2
V gene: TRBV5-1
CDR3 protein: CASRSTGGDGYTF

J gene: TRBJ2-2
V gene: TRBV7-9
CDR3 protein: CSSSILGTGELFF

J gene: TRBJ1-2
V gene: TRBV29-1
CDR3 protein: CSVSGGGNYGYTF

J gene: TRBJ1-4
V gene: TRBV21-1
CDR3 protein: CASNTERLGGIHEKLFF

J gene: TRBJ2-5
V gene: TRBV5-4
CDR3 protein: CASSLDLGAPPETQYF

J gene: TRBJ1-5
V gene: TRBV28
CDR3 protein: CASRTQGVYDNQPQHF

J gene: TRBJ1-6
V gene: TRBV4-1
CDR3 protein: CASSHHQGGANSPLHF

J gene: TRBJ2-5
V gene: TRBV7-9
CDR3 protein: CASSSSGGTETQYF

J gene: TRBJ1-6
V gene: TRBV14
CDR3 protein: CASSQDAGLYNSPLHF

J gene: TRBJ2-7
V gene: TRBV4-3
CDR3 protein: CASTYGTGGAYEQYF

J gene: TRBJ1-5
V gene: TRBV6-5
CDR3 protein: CASSATALGNQPQHF

J gene: TRBJ1-1
V gene: TRBV19
CDR3 protein: CASSIEVGGTEAFF

J gene: TRBJ2-7
V gene: TRBV5-4
CDR3 protein: CASSFRGGAHEQYF

J gene: TRBJ1-5
V gene: TRBV5-5
CDR3 protein: CASSLFPNSNQPQHF

J gene: TRBJ2-7
V gene: TRBV9
CDR3 protein: CASSGSGSSYEQYF

J gene: TRBJ1-5
V gene: TRBV10-3
CDR3 protein: CAIAQGDHSNQPQHF

J gene: TRBJ2-5
V gene: TRBV7-7
CDR3 protein: CASSLGSGGSQETQYF

J gene: TRBJ1-6
V gene: TRBV2
CDR3 protein: CASSILGVTPNSPLHF

J gene: TRBJ1-2
V gene: TRBV7-2
CDR3 protein: CASSPGLRRHGYTF

J gene: TRBJ2-3
V gene: TRBV5-1
CDR3 protein: CASSLEVADTQYF

J gene: TRBJ2-1
V gene: TRBV29-1
CDR3 protein: CSVGALAGGNEQFF

J gene: TRBJ1-4
V gene: TRBV14
CDR3 protein: CASSLRQGAEKLFF

J gene: TRBJ2-5
V gene: TRBV5-4
CDR3 protein: CASSRTTSGYQETQYF

J gene: TRBJ1-1
V gene: TRBV5-1
CDR3 protein: CASHVGEVSRDTEAFF

J gene: TRBJ2-5
V gene: TRBV5-1
CDR3 protein: CASSPQGLAYQETQYF

J gene: TRBJ2-4
V gene: TRBV12-5
CDR3 protein: CASGLVPGYF

J gene: TRBJ1-2
V gene: TRBV28
CDR3 protein: CASSGQGAGNYGYTF

J gene: TRBJ2-7
V gene: TRBV4-1
CDR3 protein: CASSQGQGFVEQYF

J gene: TRBJ2-7
V gene: TRBV5-4
CDR3 protein: CASSEDRTYEQYF

J gene: TRBJ1-6
V gene: TRBV2
CDR3 protein: CASSAQGRDSPLHF

J gene: TRBJ1-1
V gene: TRBV5-6
CDR3 protein: CASSLRGTEAFF

J gene: TRBJ1-2
V gene: TRBV28
CDR3 protein: CASRQEDYGYTF

J gene: TRBJ1-2
V gene: TRBV6-5
CDR3 protein: CASSGTGTGFYGYTF

J gene: TRBJ2-5
V gene: TRBV2
CDR3 protein: CASSTGGVETQYF

J gene: TRBJ1-2
V gene: TRBV11-2
CDR3 protein: CASSLDIGQGRFYVYTF

J gene: TRBJ2-7
V gene: TRBV21-1
CDR3 protein: CASSKKRTGIGTYEQYF

J gene: TRBJ2-5
V gene: TRBV5-4
CDR3 protein: CASSSGASNQETQYF

J gene: TRBJ1-5
V gene: TRBV21-1
CDR3 protein: CASSAMDRDSNQPQHF

J gene: TRBJ2-1
V gene: TRBV6-5
CDR3 protein: CASSWVGGGRYNEQFF

J gene: TRBJ1-2
V gene: TRBV7-9
CDR3 protein: CSSSLATGRMGNYGYTF

J gene: TRBJ2-7
V gene: TRBV5-1
CDR3 protein: CASSSRTGTYEQYF

J gene: TRBJ2-5
V gene: TRBV5-4
CDR3 protein: CASSLTGGETQYF